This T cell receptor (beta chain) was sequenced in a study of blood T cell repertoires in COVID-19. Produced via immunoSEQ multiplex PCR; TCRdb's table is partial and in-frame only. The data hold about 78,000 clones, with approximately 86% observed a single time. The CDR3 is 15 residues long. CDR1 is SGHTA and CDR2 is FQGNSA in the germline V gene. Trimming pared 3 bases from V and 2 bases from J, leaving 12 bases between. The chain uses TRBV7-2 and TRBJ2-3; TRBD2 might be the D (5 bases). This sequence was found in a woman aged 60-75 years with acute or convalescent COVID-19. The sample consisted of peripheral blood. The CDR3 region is CASSLYFGNTDTQYF. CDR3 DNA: TGTGCCAGCAGCTTGTATTTCGGGAACACAGATACGCAGTATTTT.